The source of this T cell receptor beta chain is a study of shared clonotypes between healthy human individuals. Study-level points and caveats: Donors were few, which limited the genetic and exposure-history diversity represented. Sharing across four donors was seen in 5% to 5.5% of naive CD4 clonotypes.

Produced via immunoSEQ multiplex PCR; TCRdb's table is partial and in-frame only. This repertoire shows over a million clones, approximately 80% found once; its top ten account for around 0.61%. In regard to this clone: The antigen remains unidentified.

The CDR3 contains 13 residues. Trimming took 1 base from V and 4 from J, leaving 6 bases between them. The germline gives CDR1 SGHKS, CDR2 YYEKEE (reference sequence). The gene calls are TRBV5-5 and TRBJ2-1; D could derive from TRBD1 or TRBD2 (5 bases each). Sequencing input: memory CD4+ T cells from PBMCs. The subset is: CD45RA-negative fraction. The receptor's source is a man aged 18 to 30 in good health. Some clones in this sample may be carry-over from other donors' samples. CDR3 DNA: TGTGCCAGCAGCTTGTGGGGGTACAATGAGCAGTTCTTC. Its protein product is CASSLWGYNEQFF.